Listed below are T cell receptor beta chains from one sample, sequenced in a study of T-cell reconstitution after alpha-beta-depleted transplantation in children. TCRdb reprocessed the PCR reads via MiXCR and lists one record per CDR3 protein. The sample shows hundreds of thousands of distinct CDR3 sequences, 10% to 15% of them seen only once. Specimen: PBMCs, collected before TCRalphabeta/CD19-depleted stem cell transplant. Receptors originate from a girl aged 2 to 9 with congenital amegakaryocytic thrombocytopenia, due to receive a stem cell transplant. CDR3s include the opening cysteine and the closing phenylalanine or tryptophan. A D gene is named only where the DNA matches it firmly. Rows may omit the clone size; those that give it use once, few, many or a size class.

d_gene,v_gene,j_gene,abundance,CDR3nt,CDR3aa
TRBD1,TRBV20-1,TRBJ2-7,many,TGCAGTGCTAGAACCTGGACAGGGGAGGGCTACGAGCAGTACTTC,CSARTWTGEGYEQYF
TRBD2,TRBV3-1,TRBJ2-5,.,TGTGCCTGCAGTTTCGGGACTAGCGGGAATCGTCGGTTCTTAGAGACCCAGTACTTC,CACSFGTSGNRRFLETQYF
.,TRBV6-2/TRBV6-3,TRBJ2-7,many,TGTGCCAGCAGTTACAGTTCCCAGCTCTACGAGCAGTACTTC,CASSYSSQLYEQYF
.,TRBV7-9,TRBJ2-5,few,TGTGCCAGCAGTCCGTCCATAAGCCCGGGGACCCAGTACTTC,CASSPSISPGTQYF
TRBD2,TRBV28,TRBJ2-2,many,TGTGCCAGCAGAAGACTAGCGGGAGTTAACACCGGGGAGCTGTTTTTT,CASRRLAGVNTGELFF
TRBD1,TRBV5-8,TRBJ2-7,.,TGTGCCAGCAGCTTGGCTCGGGTGGGACAGGCTCGACCCGAGCAGTACTTC,CASSLARVGQARPEQYF
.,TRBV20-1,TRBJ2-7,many,TGCAGTGCTAGGGGATGGAGATCCGAGCAGTACTTC,CSARGWRSEQYF
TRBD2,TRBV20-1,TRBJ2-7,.,TGCAGTGCTAGTGGGGCTAGCGGGTTAAGCTCCTACGAGCAGTACTTC,CSASGASGLSSYEQYF
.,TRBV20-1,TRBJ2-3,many,TGCAGTGCTAGAGGGGTTGCGGGTCCAGATACGCAGTATTTT,CSARGVAGPDTQYF
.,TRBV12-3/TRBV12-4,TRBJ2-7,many,TGTGCCAGCAGTTTAATCGGAGCGAATTCTTACGAGCAGTACTTC,CASSLIGANSYEQYF
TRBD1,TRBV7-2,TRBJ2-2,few,TGTGCCAGCAGACCCCCAGGGGGTCGGTACACCGGGGAGCTGTTTTTT,CASRPPGGRYTGELFF
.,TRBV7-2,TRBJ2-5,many,TGTGCCAGCAGCTTCCCCCCCCAAGAGACCCAGTACTTC,CASSFPPQETQYF
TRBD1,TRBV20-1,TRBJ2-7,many,TGCAGTGCTCAGATACAGGGGGCCCACTCCTACGAGCAGTACTTC,CSAQIQGAHSYEQYF
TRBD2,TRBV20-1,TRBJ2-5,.,TGCAGTGCTACTCGACTAGCGGGAACGGGAGAGACCCAGTACTTC,CSATRLAGTGETQYF